This entry features one T cell receptor beta chain sequence. The CDR3 is made up of 14 amino acids. Germline assignment: CDR1 KGHSH and CDR2 LQKENI. J was trimmed by 4 bases and V by 5 bases; bases with no gene match: 5. This sample is drawn from a study of blood T cell repertoires in COVID-19. Study overall: T cells, B-cell-depleted T cells, or PBMCs provided the cDNA or gDNA that served as material.

The assay was immunoSEQ multiplex PCR, and TCRdb's table has in-frame clones only and misses some. The sample records 85,000 to 110,000 clones, 84% being singletons. This chain links TRBV18 with TRBJ1-5, with 7 bases matching TRBD1. Sequencing used peripheral blood. This TCR was sampled from a human donor in a cohort sampled during active COVID-19. CDR3 loop: CASSSSQGNQPQHF. Written as DNA, the CDR3 is TGTGCCAGCTCATCCTCACAGGGGAATCAGCCCCAGCATTTT.